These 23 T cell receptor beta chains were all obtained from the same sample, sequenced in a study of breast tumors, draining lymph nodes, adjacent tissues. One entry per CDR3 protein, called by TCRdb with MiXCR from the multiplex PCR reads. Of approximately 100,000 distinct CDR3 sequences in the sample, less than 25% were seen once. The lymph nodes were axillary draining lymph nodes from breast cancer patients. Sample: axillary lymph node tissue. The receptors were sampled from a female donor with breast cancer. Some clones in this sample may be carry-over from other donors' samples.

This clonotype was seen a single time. The DNA of the CDR3 is TGTGCCACCAGCAGAGATTCGGGGACGGTCTCAAGAAACACCATATATTTT. This encodes CATSRDSGTVSRNTIYF. The chain uses TRBV15 and TRBJ1-3, with D perhaps matching TRBD1 (5 bases). The germline V gene has CDR1 LNHNV and CDR2 YYDKDF (reference sequence). With 0 bases removed from V and 5 bases from J, the gap between germline ends came to 17 bases. The CDR3 sequence is 17 residues long.

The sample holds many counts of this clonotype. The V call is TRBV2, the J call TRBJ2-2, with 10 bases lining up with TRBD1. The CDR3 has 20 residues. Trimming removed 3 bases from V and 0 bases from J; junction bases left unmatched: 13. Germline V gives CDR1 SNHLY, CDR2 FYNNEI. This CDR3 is CASSDPLRDRGRANTGELFF. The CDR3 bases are TGTGCCAGCAGTGATCCTTTAAGAGACAGGGGGCGGGCGAACACCGGGGAGCTGTTTTTT.

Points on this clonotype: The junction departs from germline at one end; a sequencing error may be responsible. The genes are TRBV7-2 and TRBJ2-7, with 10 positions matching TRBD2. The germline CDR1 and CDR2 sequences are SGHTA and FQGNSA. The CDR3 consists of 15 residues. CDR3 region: CASSLVGLARYGQYF. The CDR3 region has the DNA TGTGCCAGCAGCCTAGTGGGACTAGCGAGATACGGGCAGTACTTC.

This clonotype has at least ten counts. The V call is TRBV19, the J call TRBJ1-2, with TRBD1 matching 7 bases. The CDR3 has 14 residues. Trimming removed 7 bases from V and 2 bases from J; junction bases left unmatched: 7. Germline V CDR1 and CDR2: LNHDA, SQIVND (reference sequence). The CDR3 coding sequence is TGTGCCAGTACCGGGGGACAGTGGAACTATGGCTACACCTTC. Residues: CASTGGQWNYGYTF.

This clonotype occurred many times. The CDR3 sequence: CASSIVGDTQYF. The CDR3 nucleotides are TGTGCCAGCAGCATCGTTGGCGATACGCAGTATTTT. V gene TRBV7-9 combines with J gene TRBJ2-3, with D hard to call. The V gene's germline CDR1 is SEHNR and CDR2 FQNEAQ (reference sequence). V dropped 5 bases and J dropped 6 bases, with 9 bases sitting between them. The CDR3 contains 12 residues.

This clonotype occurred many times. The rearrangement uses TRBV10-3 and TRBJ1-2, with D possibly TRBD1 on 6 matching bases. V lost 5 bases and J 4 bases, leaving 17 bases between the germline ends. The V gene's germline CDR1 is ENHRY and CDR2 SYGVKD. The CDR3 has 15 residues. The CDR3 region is CAISRTGLGIYGYTF. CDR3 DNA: TGTGCCATCAGTAGAACAGGGTTGGGGATCTATGGCTACACCTTC.

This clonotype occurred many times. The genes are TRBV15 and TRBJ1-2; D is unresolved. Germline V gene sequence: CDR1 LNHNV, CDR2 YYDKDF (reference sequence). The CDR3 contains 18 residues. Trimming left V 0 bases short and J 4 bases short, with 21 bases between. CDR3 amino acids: CATSRDLTRPGAGYGYTF. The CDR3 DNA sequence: TGTGCCACCAGCAGAGACCTGACACGTCCCGGTGCCGGCTATGGCTACACCTTC.

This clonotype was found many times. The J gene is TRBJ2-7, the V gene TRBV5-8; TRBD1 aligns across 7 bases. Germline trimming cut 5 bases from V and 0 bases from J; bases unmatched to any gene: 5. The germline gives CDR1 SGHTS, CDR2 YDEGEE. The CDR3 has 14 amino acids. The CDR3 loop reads CASSEGQISYEQYF. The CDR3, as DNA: TGTGCCAGCAGTGAGGGACAGATCTCCTACGAGCAGTACTTC.

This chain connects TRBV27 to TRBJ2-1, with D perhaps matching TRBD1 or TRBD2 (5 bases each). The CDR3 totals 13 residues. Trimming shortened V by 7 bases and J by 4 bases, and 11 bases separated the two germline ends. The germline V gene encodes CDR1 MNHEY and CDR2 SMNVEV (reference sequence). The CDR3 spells CASIGAGYNEQFF. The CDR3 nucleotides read TGTGCCAGCATCGGGGCAGGGTACAATGAGCAGTTCTTC.

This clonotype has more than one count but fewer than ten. The DNA for the CDR3 is TGTGCCAGCAGCCAAGGCACAGTAAATGAATATGGCTACACCTTC. Translation gives CASSQGTVNEYGYTF. The chain has TRBV3-1 and TRBJ1-2; no definite D call. Between the trimmed V and J ends, which lost 1 base and 5 bases, there was a span of 14 bases. This CDR3 spans 15 amino acids. Germline loops: CDR1 LGHDT, CDR2 YNNKEL (reference sequence).

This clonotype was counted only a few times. The DNA of the CDR3 is TGTGCCAGCTCACCAATGAACGTCGATAATTCACCCCTCCACTTT. Translation gives CASSPMNVDNSPLHF. This chain joins TRBV18 and TRBJ1-6; no clear D gene. The germline V and J ends were trimmed by 2 bases and 5 bases, with 10 bases remaining between them. Germline CDR1 KGHSH, CDR2 LQKENI. The CDR3 sequence is 15 residues long.

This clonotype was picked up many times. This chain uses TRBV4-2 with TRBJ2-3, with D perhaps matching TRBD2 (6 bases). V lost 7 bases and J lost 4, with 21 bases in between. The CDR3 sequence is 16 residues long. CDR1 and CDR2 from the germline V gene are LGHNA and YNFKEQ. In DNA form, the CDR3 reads TGTGCCAGCACCCAGACTAGGGGTTTGATTGCAGATACGCAGTATTTT. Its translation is CASTQTRGLIADTQYF.

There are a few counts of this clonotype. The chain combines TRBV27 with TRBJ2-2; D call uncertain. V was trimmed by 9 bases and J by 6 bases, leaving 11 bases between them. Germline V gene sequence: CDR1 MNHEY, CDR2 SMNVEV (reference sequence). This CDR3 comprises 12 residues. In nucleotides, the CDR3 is TGTGCCAGTCCTAGGCGCGCCGGGGAGCTGTTTTTT. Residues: CASPRRAGELFF.

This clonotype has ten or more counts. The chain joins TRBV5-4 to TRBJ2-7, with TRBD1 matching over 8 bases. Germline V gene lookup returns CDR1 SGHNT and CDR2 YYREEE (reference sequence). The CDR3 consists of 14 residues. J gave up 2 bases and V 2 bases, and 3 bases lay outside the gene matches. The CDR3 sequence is CASSLDRGTYEQYF. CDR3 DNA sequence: TGTGCCAGCAGCTTAGACAGGGGCACCTACGAGCAGTACTTC.

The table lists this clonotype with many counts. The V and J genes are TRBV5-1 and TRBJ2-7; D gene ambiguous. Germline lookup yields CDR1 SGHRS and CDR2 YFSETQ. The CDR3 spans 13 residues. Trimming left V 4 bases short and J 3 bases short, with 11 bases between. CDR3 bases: TGCGCCAGCAGCCACGGTCAGGTCTACGAGCAGTACTTC. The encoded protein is CASSHGQVYEQYF.

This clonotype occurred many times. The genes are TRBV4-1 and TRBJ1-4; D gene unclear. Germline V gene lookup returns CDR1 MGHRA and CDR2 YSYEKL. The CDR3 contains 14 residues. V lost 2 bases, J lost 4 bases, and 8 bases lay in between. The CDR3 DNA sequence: TGCGCCAGCAGCCAACAGAGGTTTAATGAAAAACTGTTTTTT. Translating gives CASSQQRFNEKLFF.

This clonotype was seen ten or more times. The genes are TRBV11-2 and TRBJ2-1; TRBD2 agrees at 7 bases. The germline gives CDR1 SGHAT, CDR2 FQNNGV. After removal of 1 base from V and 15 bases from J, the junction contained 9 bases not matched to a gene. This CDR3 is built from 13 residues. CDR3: CASSLGGGRQGFF. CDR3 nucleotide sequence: TGTGCCAGCAGCTTAGGGGGAGGGCGCCAGGGGTTCTTC.

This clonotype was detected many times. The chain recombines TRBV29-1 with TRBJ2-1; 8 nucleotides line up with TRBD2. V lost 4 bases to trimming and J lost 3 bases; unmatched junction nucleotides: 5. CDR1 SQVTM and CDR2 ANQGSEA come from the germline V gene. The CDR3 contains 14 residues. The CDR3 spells CSVVGRGNYNEQFF. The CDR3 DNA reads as TGCAGCGTTGTCGGGAGGGGGAACTACAATGAGCAGTTCTTC.

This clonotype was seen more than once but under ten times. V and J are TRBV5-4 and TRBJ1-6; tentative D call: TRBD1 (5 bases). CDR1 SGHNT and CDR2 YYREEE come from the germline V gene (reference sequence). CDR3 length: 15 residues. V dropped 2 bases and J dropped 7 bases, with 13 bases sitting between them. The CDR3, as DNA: TGTGCCAGCAGCTTAAGGGGTTTTCCGAATTCACCCCTCCACTTT. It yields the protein CASSLRGFPNSPLHF.

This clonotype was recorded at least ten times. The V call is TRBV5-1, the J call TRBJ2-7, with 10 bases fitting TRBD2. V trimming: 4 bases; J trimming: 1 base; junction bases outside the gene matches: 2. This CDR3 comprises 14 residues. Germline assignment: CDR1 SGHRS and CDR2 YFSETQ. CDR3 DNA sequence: TGCGCCAGCAGCAAGACTAGCGGGTCCTACGAGCAGTACTTC. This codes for CASSKTSGSYEQYF.

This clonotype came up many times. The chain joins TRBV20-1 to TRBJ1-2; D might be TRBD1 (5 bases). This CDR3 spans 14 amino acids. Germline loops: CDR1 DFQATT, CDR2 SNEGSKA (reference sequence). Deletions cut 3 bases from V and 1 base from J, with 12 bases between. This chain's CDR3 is CSASYGAGNYGYTF. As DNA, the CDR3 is TGCAGTGCTAGTTACGGGGCCGGTAACTATGGCTACACCTTC.

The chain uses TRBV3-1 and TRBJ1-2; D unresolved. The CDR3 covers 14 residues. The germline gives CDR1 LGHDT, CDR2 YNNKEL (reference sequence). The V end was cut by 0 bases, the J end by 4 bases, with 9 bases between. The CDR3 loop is CASSQDARFYGYTF. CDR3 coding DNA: TGTGCCAGCAGCCAAGATGCAAGGTTCTATGGCTACACCTTC.

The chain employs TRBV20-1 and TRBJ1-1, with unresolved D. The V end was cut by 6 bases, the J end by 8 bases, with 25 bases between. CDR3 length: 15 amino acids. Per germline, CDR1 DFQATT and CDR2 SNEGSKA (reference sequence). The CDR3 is CSAKKSGSSSLEAFF. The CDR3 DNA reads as TGCAGTGCGAAAAAGTCGGGTTCCTCGTCCCTGGAAGCTTTCTTT.